These T cell receptor beta chains were read from a single sample in a study of T-cell memory formation after mild COVID-19. MiXCR was run by TCRdb on the 5' RACE reads, yielding one entry per CDR3 protein. The sample carries about 440,000 distinct CDR3 sequences, 15% to 25% recorded once. The sample consisted of PBMCs or a T cell subset sorted from them (not recorded which). These receptors originate from an adult woman who had mild COVID-19 (a few samples of this study predate the infection). Cell type and time point are not known. Both conserved end residues are trimmed from each CDR3. D genes are given only for firm matches.

D,V,CDR3
.,TRBV7-3,ASGGAGPSSYNEQF
TRBD2,TRBV7-2,ASSSIAGGGTDTQY
TRBD2,TRBV4-1,ASRHSGKSRNEQF
.,TRBV12-3/TRBV12-4,ASKGLRVDEQF
.,TRBV7-8,ASSLGSGPYYGYT
.,TRBV20-1,SARLAREQY
.,TRBV2,ATKQTSTGSPSNQPQH
.,TRBV21-1,ASHAGSGTGEFYYGYT
TRBD1,TRBV6-2/TRBV6-3,ASSYFPQGDNTEAF
TRBD1,TRBV11-2,ASSHNSGGKTEAF